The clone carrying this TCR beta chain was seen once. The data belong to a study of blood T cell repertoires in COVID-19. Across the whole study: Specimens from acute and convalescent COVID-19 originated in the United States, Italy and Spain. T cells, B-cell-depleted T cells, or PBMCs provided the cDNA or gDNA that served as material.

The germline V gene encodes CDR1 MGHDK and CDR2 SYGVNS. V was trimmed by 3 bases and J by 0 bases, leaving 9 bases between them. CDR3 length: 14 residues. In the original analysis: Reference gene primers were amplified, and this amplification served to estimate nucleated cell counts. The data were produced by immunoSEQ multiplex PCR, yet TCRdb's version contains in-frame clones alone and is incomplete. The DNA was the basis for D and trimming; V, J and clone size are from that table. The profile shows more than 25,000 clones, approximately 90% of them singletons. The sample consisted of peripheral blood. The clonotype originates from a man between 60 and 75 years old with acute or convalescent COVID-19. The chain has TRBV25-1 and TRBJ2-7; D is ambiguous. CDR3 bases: TGTGCCAGCAGTGATGGGCCTTTCTCCTACGAGCAGTACTTC. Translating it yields CASSDGPFSYEQYF.